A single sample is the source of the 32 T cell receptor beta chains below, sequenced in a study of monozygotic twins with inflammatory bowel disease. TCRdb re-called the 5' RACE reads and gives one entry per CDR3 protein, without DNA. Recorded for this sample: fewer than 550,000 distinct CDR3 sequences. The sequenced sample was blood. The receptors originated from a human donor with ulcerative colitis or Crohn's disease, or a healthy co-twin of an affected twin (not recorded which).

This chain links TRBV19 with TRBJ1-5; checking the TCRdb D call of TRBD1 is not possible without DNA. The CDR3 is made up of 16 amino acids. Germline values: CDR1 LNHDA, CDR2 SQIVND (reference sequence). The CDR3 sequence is CASSMGQGAGNQPQHF.

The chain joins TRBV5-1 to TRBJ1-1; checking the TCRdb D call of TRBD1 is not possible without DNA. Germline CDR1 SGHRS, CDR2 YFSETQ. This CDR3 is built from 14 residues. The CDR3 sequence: CASRAVGGRTEAFF.

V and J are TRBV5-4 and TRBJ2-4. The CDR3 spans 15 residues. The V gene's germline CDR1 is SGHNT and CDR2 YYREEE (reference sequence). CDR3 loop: CASSKNPLAKNIQYF.

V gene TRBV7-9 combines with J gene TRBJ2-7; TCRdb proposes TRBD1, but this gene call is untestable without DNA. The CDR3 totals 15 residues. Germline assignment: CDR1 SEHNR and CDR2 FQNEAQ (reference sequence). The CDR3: CASSLADRVNYEQYF. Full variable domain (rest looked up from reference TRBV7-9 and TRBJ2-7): DTGVSQNPRHKITKRGQNVTFRCDPISEHNRLYWYRQTLGQGPEFLTYFQNEAQLEKSRLLSDRFSAERPKGSFSTLEIQRTEQGDSAMYLCASSLADRVNYEQYFGPGTRLTVT.

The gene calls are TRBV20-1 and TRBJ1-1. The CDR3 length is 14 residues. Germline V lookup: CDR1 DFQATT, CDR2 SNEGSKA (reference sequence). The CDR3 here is CSARELGKNTEAFF.

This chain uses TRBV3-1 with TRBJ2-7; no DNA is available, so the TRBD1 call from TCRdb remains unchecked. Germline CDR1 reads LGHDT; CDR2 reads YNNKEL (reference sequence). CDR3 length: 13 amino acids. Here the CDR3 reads CASSQGWGKGQYF.

CDR3 protein: CSARLQGRSEAFF. The chain employs TRBV20-1 and TRBJ1-1; TCRdb selects TRBD1, and the lack of DNA leaves this call unchecked. The germline CDR1 and CDR2 sequences are DFQATT and SNEGSKA (reference sequence). There are 13 residues in the CDR3.

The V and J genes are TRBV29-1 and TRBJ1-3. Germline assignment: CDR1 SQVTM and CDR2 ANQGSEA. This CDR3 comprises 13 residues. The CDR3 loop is CSVASRFGNTIYF.

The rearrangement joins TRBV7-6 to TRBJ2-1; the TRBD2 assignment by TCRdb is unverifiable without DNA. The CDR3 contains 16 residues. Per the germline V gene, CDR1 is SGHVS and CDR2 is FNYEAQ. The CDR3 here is CASSGTTSGSYNEQFF.

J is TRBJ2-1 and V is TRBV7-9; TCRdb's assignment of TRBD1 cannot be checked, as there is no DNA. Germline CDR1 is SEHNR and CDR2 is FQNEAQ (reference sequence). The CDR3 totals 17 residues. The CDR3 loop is CASSFSGTGLNKGEQFF.

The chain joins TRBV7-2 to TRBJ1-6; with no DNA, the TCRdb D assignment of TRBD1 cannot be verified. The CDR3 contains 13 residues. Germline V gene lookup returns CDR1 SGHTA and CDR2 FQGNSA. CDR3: CASRDHMGAPLHF.

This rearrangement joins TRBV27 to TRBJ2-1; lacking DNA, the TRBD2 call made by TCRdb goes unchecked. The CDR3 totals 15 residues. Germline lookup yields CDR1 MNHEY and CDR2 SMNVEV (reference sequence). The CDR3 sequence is CARKGSGRALYEQFF.

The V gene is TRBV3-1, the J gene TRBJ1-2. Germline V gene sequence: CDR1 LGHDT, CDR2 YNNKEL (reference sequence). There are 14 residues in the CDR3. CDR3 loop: CASSQDAGLQGYTF.

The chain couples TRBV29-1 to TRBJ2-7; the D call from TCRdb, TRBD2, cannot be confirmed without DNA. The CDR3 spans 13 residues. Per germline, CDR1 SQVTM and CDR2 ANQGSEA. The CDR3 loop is CSVASGNRYEQYF.

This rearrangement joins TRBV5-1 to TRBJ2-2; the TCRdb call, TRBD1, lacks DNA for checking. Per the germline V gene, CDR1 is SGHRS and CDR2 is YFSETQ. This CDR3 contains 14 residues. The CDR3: CASRLGGNTGELFF.

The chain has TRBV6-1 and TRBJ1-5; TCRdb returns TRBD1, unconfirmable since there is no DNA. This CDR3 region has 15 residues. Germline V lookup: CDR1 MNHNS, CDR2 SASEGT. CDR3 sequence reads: CASNPGQGAAQPQHF.

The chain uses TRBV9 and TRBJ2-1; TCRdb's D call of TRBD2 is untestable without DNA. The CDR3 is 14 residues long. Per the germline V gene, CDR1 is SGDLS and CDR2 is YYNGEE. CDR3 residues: CASSPLLVTNEQFF. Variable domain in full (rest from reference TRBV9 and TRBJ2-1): DSGVTQTPKHLITATGQRVTLRCSPRSGDLSVYWYQQSLDQGLQFLIQYYNGEERAKGNILERFSAQQFPDLHSELNLSSLELGDSALYFCASSPLLVTNEQFFGPGTRLTVL.

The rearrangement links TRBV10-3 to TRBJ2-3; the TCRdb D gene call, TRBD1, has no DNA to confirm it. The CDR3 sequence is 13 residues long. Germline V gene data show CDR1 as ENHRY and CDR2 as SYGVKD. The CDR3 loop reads CAIGAGDRDTQYF.

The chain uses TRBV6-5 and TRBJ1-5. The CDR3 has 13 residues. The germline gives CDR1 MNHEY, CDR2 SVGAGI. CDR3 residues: CASRRERSQPQHF.

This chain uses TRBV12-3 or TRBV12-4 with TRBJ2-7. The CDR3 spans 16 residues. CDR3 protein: CASSFAGSRSSYEQYF.

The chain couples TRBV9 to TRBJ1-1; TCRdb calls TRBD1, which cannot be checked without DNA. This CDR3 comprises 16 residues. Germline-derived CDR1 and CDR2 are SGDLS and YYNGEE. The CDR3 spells CASSVGAGLANTEAFF.

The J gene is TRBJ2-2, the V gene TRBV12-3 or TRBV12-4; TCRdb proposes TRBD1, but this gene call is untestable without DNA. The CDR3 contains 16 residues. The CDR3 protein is CASSLFGGANTEELFF.

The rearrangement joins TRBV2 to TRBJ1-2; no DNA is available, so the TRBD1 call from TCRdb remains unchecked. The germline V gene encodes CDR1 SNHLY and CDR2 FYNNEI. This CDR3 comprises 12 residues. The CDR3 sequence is CASMSRGRGYTF. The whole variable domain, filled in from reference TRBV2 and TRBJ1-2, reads EPEVTQTPSHQVTQMGQEVILRCVPISNHLYFYWYRQILGQKVEFLVSFYNNEISEKSEIFDDQFSVERPDGSNFTLKIRSTKLEDSAMYFCASMSRGRGYTFGSGTRLTVV.

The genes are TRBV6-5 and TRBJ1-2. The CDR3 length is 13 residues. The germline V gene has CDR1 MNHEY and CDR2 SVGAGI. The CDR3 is CASRPDGNYGYTF.

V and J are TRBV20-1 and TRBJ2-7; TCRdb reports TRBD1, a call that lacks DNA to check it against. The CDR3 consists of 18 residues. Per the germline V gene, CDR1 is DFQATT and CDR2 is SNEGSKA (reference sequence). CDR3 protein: CSARDQQLFPGQGDEQYF.

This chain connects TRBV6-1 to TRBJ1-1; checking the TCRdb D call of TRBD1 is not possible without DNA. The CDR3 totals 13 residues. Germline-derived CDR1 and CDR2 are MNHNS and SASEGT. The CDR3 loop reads CASASRGGTEAFF.

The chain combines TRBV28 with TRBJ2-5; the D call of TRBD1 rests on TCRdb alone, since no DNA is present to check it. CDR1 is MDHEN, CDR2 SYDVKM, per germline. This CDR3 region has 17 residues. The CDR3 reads CASSENYGGHFQETQYF.

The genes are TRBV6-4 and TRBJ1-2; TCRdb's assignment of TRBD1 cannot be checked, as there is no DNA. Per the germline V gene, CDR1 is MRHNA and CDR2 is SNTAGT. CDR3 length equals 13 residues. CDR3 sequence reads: CASRATGAGGYTF.

CDR3 residues: CASSLVDRGNEQFF. The chain links TRBV5-5 to TRBJ2-1; the TCRdb D gene call, TRBD1, has no DNA to confirm it. CDR3 length: 14 residues. Germline CDR1 and CDR2: SGHKS and YYEKEE (reference sequence).

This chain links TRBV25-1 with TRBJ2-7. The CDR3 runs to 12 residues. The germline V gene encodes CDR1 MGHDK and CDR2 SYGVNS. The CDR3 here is CASSGSSNEQYF.

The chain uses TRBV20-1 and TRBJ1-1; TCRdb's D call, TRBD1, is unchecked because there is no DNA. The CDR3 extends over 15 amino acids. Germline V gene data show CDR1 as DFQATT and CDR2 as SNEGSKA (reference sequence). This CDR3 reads CSARAYRTQNTEAFF.

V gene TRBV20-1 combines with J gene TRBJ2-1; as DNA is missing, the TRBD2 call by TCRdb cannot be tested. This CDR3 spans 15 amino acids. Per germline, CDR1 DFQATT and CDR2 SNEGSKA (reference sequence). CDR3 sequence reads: CSAKVSGSSYNEQFF.